A single count supports the clone carrying this T cell receptor beta chain. The data stem from a study of cytomegalovirus exposure and HLA in healthy donors. V lost 5 bases and J lost 3; bases outside the gene matches: 5. CDR1 and CDR2 (germline): MNHEY, SVGAGI. The CDR3 spans 15 residues. A multiplex PCR was run with 60 Vbeta primers and 13 Jbeta primers. TCRdb keeps only in-frame clones here, not all; method: immunoSEQ multiplex PCR. The data contain approximately 150,000 clones, approximately 73% of them singletons. Sequencing input: PBMCs. The source of this sequence is a man aged 25 to 40 in good health and CMV-seropositive. The chain has TRBV6-5 and TRBJ1-5; 9 bases line up with TRBD1. The CDR3 reads CASSADRGINQPQHF. The CDR3 DNA is TGTGCCAGCAGTGCCGACAGGGGGATCAATCAGCCCCAGCATTTT.